This TCR beta chain was observed in a study of response to subunit inactivated influenza vaccine. Study-wide results and limits: A suggestion made by the authors is that each seasonal influenza vaccination recruits few new T cells.

This clonotype was seen a few times. Its specificity is unknown. TCRdb passed the RT-PCR reads through MiXCR, listing each CDR3 protein once. The sample holds roughly 460,000 distinct CDR3 sequences, about a tenth seen once. CDR1 and CDR2 (germline): KGHSH, LQKENI. This CDR3 contains 15 residues. Trimming at V came to 6 bases and at J to 0 bases, leaving 7 bases not matched to a gene. This clonotype was obtained from a man over 45 who received an inactivated influenza vaccine. The rearrangement uses TRBV18 and TRBJ1-2; 7 nucleotides line up with TRBD1. Sequenced here: PBMCs from blood, sampled about 40 days after vaccination. The CDR3 is CASSAGTEANYGYTF. CDR3 sequence (DNA): TGTGCCAGCTCGGCGGGGACAGAAGCTAACTATGGCTACACCTTC.